These 27 T cell receptor beta chains were sequenced from one sample in a study of T cell responses to AZD1222 COVID-19 vaccine. The repertoire was sequenced with immunoSEQ multiplex PCR; TCRdb's copy has only in-frame clones and lacks some. The sample has 150,000 to 200,000 clones; about 90% are singletons. The specimen was peripheral blood, collected 28 days after the second AZD1222 dose. The receptors derive from an adult who received the AZD1222 COVID-19 vaccine.

J is TRBJ1-6 and V is TRBV19; D remains ambiguous. The CDR3 runs to 15 residues. The V and J ends lost 4 bases and 7 bases respectively, with 14 bases between them. The germline gives CDR1 LNHDA, CDR2 SQIVND (reference sequence). CDR3 coding DNA: TGTGCCAGTAGTACAGCAGTTTTCGTAAATTCACCCCTCCACTTT. Protein: CASSTAVFVNSPLHF.

The chain links TRBV28 to TRBJ2-1, with TRBD1 matching over 7 bases. Germline trimming cut 6 bases from V and 7 bases from J; bases unmatched to any gene: 12. The CDR3 contains 15 residues. CDR1 and CDR2 (germline): MDHEN, SYDVKM. The CDR3 loop reads CASSLGTVKKNEQFF. The DNA of the CDR3 is TGTGCCAGCAGCCTCGGGACAGTGAAAAAGAATGAGCAGTTCTTC.

This chain links TRBV5-1 with TRBJ2-2; D is ambiguous. CDR3 length: 15 residues. Trimming removed 4 bases at V and 2 bases at J, with 12 bases between. Germline V gene lookup returns CDR1 SGHRS and CDR2 YFSETQ. Here the CDR3 reads CASSERTDNTGELFF. The CDR3 DNA reads as TGCGCCAGCAGCGAAAGGACCGACAACACCGGGGAGCTGTTTTTT. Supplemented by reference TRBV5-1 and TRBJ2-2, the full variable domain reads KAGVTQTPRYLIKTRGQQVTLSCSPISGHRSVSWYQQTPGQGLQFLFEYFSETQRNKGNFPGRFSGRQFSNSRSEMNVSTLELGDSALYLCASSERTDNTGELFFGEGSRLTVL.

The CDR3 DNA follows: TGTGCCAGCAGTCCCGGGACAGGGGACTCACCCCTCCACTTT. Translated: CASSPGTGDSPLHF. This chain joins TRBV7-9 and TRBJ1-6, with TRBD1 matching 10 bases. CDR1 is SEHNR, CDR2 FQNEAQ, per germline (reference sequence). The CDR3 contains 14 residues. V gave up 6 bases and J gave up 10 bases; unmatched junction bases: 6. Together with reference TRBV7-9 and TRBJ1-6, the CDR3 gives the full variable domain: DTGVSQNPRHKITKRGQNVTFRCDPISEHNRLYWYRQTLGQGPEFLTYFQNEAQLEKSRLLSDRFSAERPKGSFSTLEIQRTEQGDSAMYLCASSPGTGDSPLHFGNGTRLTVT.

The chain uses TRBV10-2 and TRBJ2-7; D is tentatively TRBD1 or TRBD2 (5 bases each). The CDR3 runs to 16 residues. The V gene's germline CDR1 is WSHSY and CDR2 SAAADI. V was pared by 6 bases and J by 4 bases, with 22 bases between. The CDR3 nucleotides read TGCGCCAGCAGCACAGGAAAAACGAGGGGCTCTTACGAGCAGTACTTC. It specifies CASSTGKTRGSYEQYF.

CDR3 in DNA: TGTGCCAGCAGCCGAAAGACCGGGACAGGGGCCAACACCGGGGAGCTGTTTTTT. It codes for CASSRKTGTGANTGELFF. The chain is built from TRBV7-9 and TRBJ2-2, with 10 bases matching TRBD1. Unmatched junction bases numbered 11, after V lost 5 bases and J lost 2 bases. The CDR3 consists of 18 residues. The germline CDR1 and CDR2 sequences are SEHNR and FQNEAQ (reference sequence).

CDR3 coding DNA: TGTGCCAGCAGTGCGCCAAGGACATTGTCCTACGAGCAGTACTTC. Its translation is CASSAPRTLSYEQYF. This rearrangement joins TRBV28 to TRBJ2-7; perhaps TRBD1 as D (5 bases). Looked up from germline, CDR1 is MDHEN and CDR2 is SYDVKM. With 5 bases removed from V and 1 base from J, the gap between germline ends came to 15 bases. CDR3 length: 15 amino acids.

The J gene is TRBJ2-3, the V gene TRBV20-1, with a possible D match to TRBD2 (6 bases). Looked up from germline, CDR1 is DFQATT and CDR2 is SNEGSKA (reference sequence). The CDR3 runs to 11 residues. V lost 2 bases and J lost 8, with 8 bases in between. The DNA for the CDR3 is TGCAGTGCTAGAACGGAGGGTACGCAGTATTTT. Protein sequence: CSARTEGTQYF.

J is TRBJ2-3 and V is TRBV27; D ambiguous. CDR1 is MNHEY, CDR2 SMNVEV, per germline (reference sequence). Trimming shortened V by 5 bases and J by 0 bases, and 6 bases separated the two germline ends. This CDR3 contains 13 residues. The CDR3 bases are TGTGCCAGCAGTCTCACGAGCACAGATACGCAGTATTTT. This encodes CASSLTSTDTQYF.

The chain couples TRBV28 to TRBJ1-5; the match to TRBD1 covers 7 bases. J was trimmed by 2 bases and V by 5 bases; bases with no gene match: 9. The CDR3 runs 16 residues. Looked up from germline, CDR1 is MDHEN and CDR2 is SYDVKM. CDR3: CASSQPGGTGNQPQHF. The CDR3 DNA reads TGTGCCAGCAGTCAACCAGGGGGTACTGGCAATCAGCCCCAGCATTTT.

Points on this clone: Within the sample, other DNA sequences also encode this same CDR3. The rearrangement links TRBV11-2 to TRBJ2-1, with D maybe TRBD2 (5 bases). V was pared by 1 base and J by 0 bases, with 7 bases between. Germline CDR1 and CDR2: SGHAT and FQNNGV. This CDR3 has 15 amino acids. The chain's CDR3 is CASSLGGSSYNEQFF. For the CDR3, the DNA is TGTGCCAGCAGCTTAGGTGGGAGCTCCTACAATGAGCAGTTCTTC.

The chain couples TRBV19 to TRBJ1-3; maybe TRBD1 (6 bases). The CDR3 has 16 amino acids. Per germline, CDR1 LNHDA and CDR2 SQIVND (reference sequence). V dropped 7 bases and J dropped 0 bases, with 16 bases sitting between them. CDR3 in amino acids: CASTVSTGTSGNTIYF. The DNA for the CDR3 is TGTGCCAGTACCGTCTCGACAGGAACCTCTGGAAACACCATATATTTT.

The gene calls are TRBV28 and TRBJ2-3; D is uncertain. The CDR3 is 11 residues long. V dropped 3 bases and J dropped 5 bases, with 3 bases sitting between them. Germline values: CDR1 MDHEN, CDR2 SYDVKM. DNA for the CDR3: TGTGCCAGCAGTTTGTTAGATACGCAGTATTTT. Its translation: CASSLLDTQYF.

The CDR3 reads CASSEDPMGNQPQHF. The CDR3 bases are TGTGCCAGCAGTGAAGATCCTATGGGCAATCAGCCCCAGCATTTT. This chain joins TRBV6-1 and TRBJ1-5; D is unclear. The germline V gene encodes CDR1 MNHNS and CDR2 SASEGT. The CDR3 is 15 amino acids. Trimming cost V 1 base and J 2 bases, with 9 bases left between them.

This clone appeared once. V usage is TRBV19 and J usage is TRBJ1-2; D is perhaps TRBD1 (6 bases). CDR1 is LNHDA, CDR2 SQIVND, per germline (reference sequence). The CDR3 has 14 residues. V was trimmed by 2 bases and J by 3 bases, leaving 10 bases between them. This CDR3 is CASSIPGGDYGYTF. In DNA form, the CDR3 reads TGTGCCAGTAGTATACCGGGGGGCGACTATGGCTACACCTTC. The entire variable domain, with the rest obtained from reference TRBV19 and TRBJ1-2, is as follows: DGGITQSPKYLFRKEGQNVTLSCEQNLNHDAMYWYRQDPGQGLRLIYYSQIVNDFQKGDIAEGYSVSREKKESFPLTVTSAQKNPTAFYLCASSIPGGDYGYTFGSGTRLTVV.

The V and J genes are TRBV11-2 and TRBJ1-5; perhaps TRBD1 as D (5 bases). The CDR3 runs 17 residues. The V end lost 1 base, the J end lost 6 bases, and 19 bases lay between the germline ends. In germline, CDR1 is SGHAT, CDR2 FQNNGV. CDR3 in amino acids: CASSLGGLGQRGQPQHF. Here the CDR3 DNA reads TGTGCCAGCAGCTTAGGGGGTCTGGGGCAAAGGGGTCAGCCCCAGCATTTT. The variable domain in full, completed from reference TRBV11-2 and TRBJ1-5, reads EAGVAQSPRYKIIEKRQSVAFWCNPISGHATLYWYQQILGQGPKLLIQFQNNGVVDDSQLPKDRFSAERLKGVDSTLKIQPAKLEDSAVYLCASSLGGLGQRGQPQHFGDGTRLSIL.

The V gene is TRBV29-1, the J gene TRBJ1-2; 8 bases match TRBD1. This CDR3 has 15 amino acids. Germline CDR1 and CDR2: SQVTM and ANQGSEA. Trimming took 6 bases from V and 2 from J; bases not matched to a gene: 11. Here the CDR3 reads CSVGQGRTRNYGYTF. The CDR3 nucleotides read TGCAGCGTCGGACAGGGCAGAACAAGAAACTATGGCTACACCTTC.

The chain carries TRBV30 and TRBJ2-5, with D uncertain. Trimming removed 1 base from V and 0 bases from J, with 6 bases in between. Germline CDR1 and CDR2: GTSNPN and SVGIG (reference sequence). CDR3 size: 13 residues. The CDR3 region has the DNA TGTGCCTGGAGTGCTGGCGACCAAGAGACCCAGTACTTC. Protein sequence: CAWSAGDQETQYF.

The count of this clone is one. The chain recombines TRBV7-2 with TRBJ2-5; 10 bases are a match to TRBD2. Germline values: CDR1 SGHTA, CDR2 FQGNSA. This CDR3 contains 22 residues. V lost 0 bases and J lost 4; bases outside the gene matches: 23. CDR3 nucleotide sequence: TGTGCCAGCAGCTTAGCGCGCTCAAATCGTCTAGCGGGAGTTGGTTCACGAGAGACCCAGTACTTC. Translated, it gives CASSLARSNRLAGVGSRETQYF.

The chain joins TRBV7-8 to TRBJ1-6; 7 bases are a match to TRBD1. Germline assignment: CDR1 SGHVS and CDR2 FQNEAQ. The CDR3 loop spans 19 amino acids. The trim removed 1 base at V and 2 bases at J, leaving 11 bases unmatched. The CDR3 here is CASSLEAVLGGPYNSPLHF. The CDR3 bases are TGTGCCAGCAGCTTAGAAGCCGTTCTAGGGGGCCCCTATAATTCACCCCTCCACTTT.

The chain recombines TRBV5-4 with TRBJ2-5; 7 nucleotides agree with TRBD2. The CDR3 has 14 amino acids. Germline-derived CDR1 and CDR2 are SGHNT and YYREEE (reference sequence). With V trimmed by 1 base and J by 5 bases, 5 bases remained unmatched. As DNA, the CDR3 is TGTGCCAGCAGCTTGTTGTCTAGCGGTGAGACCCAGTACTTC. Its protein product is CASSLLSSGETQYF.

This clone was seen only once. The DNA of the CDR3 is TGCGCCAGCAGTTCTACGGTCCCGAACACTGAAGCTTTCTTT. This gives the protein CASSSTVPNTEAFF. The rearrangement joins TRBV5-1 to TRBJ1-1; D not resolved. Trimming took 5 bases from V and 1 from J, leaving 12 bases between them. CDR1 is SGHRS, CDR2 YFSETQ, per germline. The CDR3 runs 14 residues. Supplemented by reference TRBV5-1 and TRBJ1-1, the full variable domain reads KAGVTQTPRYLIKTRGQQVTLSCSPISGHRSVSWYQQTPGQGLQFLFEYFSETQRNKGNFPGRFSGRQFSNSRSEMNVSTLELGDSALYLCASSSTVPNTEAFFGQGTRLTVV.

This clone was observed a single time. The rearrangement joins TRBV7-2 to TRBJ1-3; 7 bases fit TRBD1. The V gene's germline CDR1 is SGHTA and CDR2 FQGNSA. The CDR3 contains 17 residues. After removal of 5 bases from V and 1 base from J, the junction contained 11 bases not matched to a gene. CDR3 in amino acids: CASSTKFDRDSGNTIYF. CDR3 in DNA: TGTGCCAGCAGCACAAAGTTTGACAGGGATTCTGGAAACACCATATATTTT. The full variable domain, rest sourced from reference TRBV7-2 and TRBJ1-3, is GAGVSQSPSNKVTEKGKDVELRCDPISGHTALYWYRQSLGQGLEFLIYFQGNSAPDKSGLPSDRFSAERTGGSVSTLTIQRTQQEDSAVYLCASSTKFDRDSGNTIYFGEGSWLTVV.

This CDR3 reads CASSSRTGEQPQHF. CDR3 DNA sequence: TGTGCCAGTAGTTCCAGGACAGGCGAGCAGCCCCAGCATTTT. This chain connects TRBV19 to TRBJ1-5; 7 positions match TRBD1. Trimming took 5 bases from V and 7 from J; bases not matched to a gene: 8. Germline V gene sequence: CDR1 LNHDA, CDR2 SQIVND (reference sequence). This CDR3 is built from 14 residues. Based on the CDR3 plus reference TRBV19 and TRBJ1-5, the full variable domain is DGGITQSPKYLFRKEGQNVTLSCEQNLNHDAMYWYRQDPGQGLRLIYYSQIVNDFQKGDIAEGYSVSREKKESFPLTVTSAQKNPTAFYLCASSSRTGEQPQHFGDGTRLSIL.

The chain employs TRBV25-1 and TRBJ2-3, with TRBD2 matching over 8 bases. J was trimmed by 3 bases and V by 8 bases; bases with no gene match: 13. Germline CDR1 MGHDK, CDR2 SYGVNS. This CDR3 has 16 residues. The CDR3 protein is CASGHFRAGATDTQYF. Written as DNA, the CDR3 is TGTGCCAGCGGCCATTTTCGAGCGGGAGCGACAGATACGCAGTATTTT.

V is TRBV27 and J is TRBJ1-6, with 11 bases lining up with TRBD1. CDR1 MNHEY and CDR2 SMNVEV come from the germline V gene (reference sequence). V was pared by 4 bases and J by 4 bases, with 9 bases of the junction left unmatched. CDR3 size: 18 residues. CDR3 nucleotides: TGTGCCAGCAGTTCTGGACAGGGGGCCCTGCGATATAATTCACCCCTCCACTTT. Translated: CASSSGQGALRYNSPLHF.

This sequence joins TRBV7-9 and TRBJ2-7; 9 bases line up with TRBD1. Trimming took 4 bases from V and 0 from J; bases not matched to a gene: 7. CDR3 size: 16 residues. Germline values: CDR1 SEHNR, CDR2 FQNEAQ (reference sequence). CDR3 sequence: CASSSPDRGISYEQYF. In DNA form, the CDR3 reads TGTGCCAGCAGCTCCCCGGACAGGGGAATCTCCTACGAGCAGTACTTC.